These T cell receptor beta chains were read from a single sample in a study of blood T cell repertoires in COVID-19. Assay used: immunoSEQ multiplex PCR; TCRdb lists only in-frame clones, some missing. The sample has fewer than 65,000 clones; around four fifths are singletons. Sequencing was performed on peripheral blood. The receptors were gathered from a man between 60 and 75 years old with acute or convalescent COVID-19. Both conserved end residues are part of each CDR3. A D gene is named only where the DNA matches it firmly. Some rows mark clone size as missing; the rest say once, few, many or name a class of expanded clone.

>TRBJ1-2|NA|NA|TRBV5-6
CASSRPGKVDYGYTF
TGTGCCAGCAGCAGACCAGGGAAGGTCGACTATGGCTACACCTTC
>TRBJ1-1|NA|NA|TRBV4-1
CASSLGPSAEAFF
TGCGCCAGCTCCCTTGGCCCGAGCGCTGAAGCTTTCTTT
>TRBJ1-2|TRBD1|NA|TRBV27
CASGTDLSYGYTF
TGTGCCAGCGGGACAGACTTATCCTATGGCTACACCTTC
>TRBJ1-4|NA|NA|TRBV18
CASSRAQGGDEKLFF
TGTGCCAGCTCCCGAGCCCAGGGCGGAGATGAAAAACTGTTTTTT
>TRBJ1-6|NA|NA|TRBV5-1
CASSLKGSNSPLHF
TGCGCCAGCAGCTTGAAGGGGTCGAATTCACCCCTCCACTTT
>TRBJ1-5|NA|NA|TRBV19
CASSSRVYSNQPQHF
TGTGCCAGTAGTTCCAGGGTCTATAGCAATCAGCCCCAGCATTTT
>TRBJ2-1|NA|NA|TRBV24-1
CATSDFGYNEQFF
TGTGCCACCAGTGATTTCGGCTACAATGAGCAGTTCTTC
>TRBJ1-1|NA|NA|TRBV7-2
CASSLSAWATEAFF
TGTGCCAGCAGCTTATCAGCCTGGGCCACTGAAGCTTTCTTT
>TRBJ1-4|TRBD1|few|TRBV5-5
CASSATGGNTYEKLFF
TGTGCCAGCAGCGCAACAGGGGGCAATACATATGAGAAACTGTTTTTT
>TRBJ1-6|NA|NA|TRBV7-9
CASRAGASPLHF
TGTGCCAGCAGAGCAGGGGCATCACCCCTCCACTTT
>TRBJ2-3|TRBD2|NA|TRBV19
CASSILLAGGEDTQYF
TGTGCCAGTAGTATACTCCTAGCGGGGGGGGAAGATACGCAGTATTTT
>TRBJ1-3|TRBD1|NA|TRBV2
CASSEDRPSFSGNTIYF
TGTGCCAGCAGTGAGGACAGGCCATCCTTCTCTGGAAACACCATATATTTT
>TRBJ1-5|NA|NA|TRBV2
CASSLERGSNQPQHF
TGTGCCAGCAGCCTCGAAAGGGGTAGCAATCAGCCCCAGCATTTT
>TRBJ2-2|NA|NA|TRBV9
CASSVGGSNTGELFF
TGTGCCAGCAGCGTAGGAGGCTCGAACACCGGGGAGCTGTTTTTT
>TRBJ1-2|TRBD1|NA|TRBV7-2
CASSTYPDRDVRGYTF
TGTGCCAGCAGCACCTACCCCGACAGGGACGTACGAGGCTACACCTTC
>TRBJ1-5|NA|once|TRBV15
CATSRGQPYSNQPQHF
TGTGCCACCAGCAGGGGACAACCCTATAGCAATCAGCCCCAGCATTTT
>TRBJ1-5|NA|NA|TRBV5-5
CASSLWENQPQHF
TGTGCCAGCAGCTTGTGGGAGAATCAGCCCCAGCATTTT
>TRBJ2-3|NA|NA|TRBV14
CASSAWGLFTDTQYF
TGTGCCAGCAGCGCATGGGGACTCTTCACAGATACGCAGTATTTT
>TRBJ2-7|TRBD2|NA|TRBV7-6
CASSFGGAGSEQYF
TGTGCCAGCAGCTTCGGGGGGGCCGGATCCGAGCAGTACTTC
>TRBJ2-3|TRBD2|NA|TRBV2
CASSLTSVLDTQYF
TGTGCCAGCAGCCTTACTAGCGTCCTTGATACGCAGTATTTT
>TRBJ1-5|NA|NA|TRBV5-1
CASSLEGNNQPQHF
TGCGCCAGCAGCTTGGAGGGGAACAATCAGCCCCAGCATTTT
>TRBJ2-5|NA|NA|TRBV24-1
CATSDYLETQYF
TGTGCCACCAGTGACTACTTGGAGACCCAGTACTTC
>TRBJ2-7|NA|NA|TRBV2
CASIAQGYFYEQYF
TGTGCCAGCATTGCCCAGGGGTACTTCTACGAGCAGTACTTC
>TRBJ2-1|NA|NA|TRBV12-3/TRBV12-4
CASRSPANEQFF
TGTGCCAGCCGATCCCCAGCGAATGAGCAGTTCTTC
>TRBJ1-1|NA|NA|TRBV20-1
CSASGQGGTEAFF
TGCAGTGCTAGTGGGCAGGGCGGAACTGAAGCTTTCTTT
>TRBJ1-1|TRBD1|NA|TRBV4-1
CASSQEQGIIVGTEAFF
TGCGCCAGCAGCCAAGAACAGGGGATTATCGTCGGCACTGAAGCTTTCTTT
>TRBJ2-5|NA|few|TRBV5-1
CASSPTGSWKTQYF
TGCGCCAGCAGCCCCACAGGGTCGTGGAAGACCCAGTACTTC
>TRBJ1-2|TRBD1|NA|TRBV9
CASSAEGQGTYGYTF
TGTGCCAGCAGCGCCGAGGGACAGGGCACCTATGGCTACACCTTC
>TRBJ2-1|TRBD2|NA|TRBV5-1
CASSLRAGGNNEQFF
TGCGCCAGCAGCTTGCGGGCGGGGGGGAACAATGAGCAGTTCTTC
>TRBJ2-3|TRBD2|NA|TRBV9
CASSVGSGITDTQYF
TGTGCCAGCAGCGTGGGTAGCGGGATAACAGATACGCAGTATTTT
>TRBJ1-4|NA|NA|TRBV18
CASSPVGQVAEKLFF
TGTGCCAGCTCTCCGGTTGGCCAGGTGGCCGAAAAACTGTTTTTT
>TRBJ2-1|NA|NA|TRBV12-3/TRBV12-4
CASSFTSLNEQFF
TGTGCCAGCAGTTTTACTAGCCTAAATGAGCAGTTCTTC
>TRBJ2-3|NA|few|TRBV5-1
CASSPLGERGTDTQYF
TGCGCCAGCAGCCCTCTCGGTGAGCGCGGAACAGATACGCAGTATTTT
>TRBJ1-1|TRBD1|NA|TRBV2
CASTRQGATEAFF
TGTGCCAGCACCCGACAGGGGGCAACTGAAGCTTTCTTT
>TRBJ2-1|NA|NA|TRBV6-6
CASSYSKGSDYNEQFF
TGTGCCAGCAGTTACTCGAAGGGGTCTGATTACAATGAGCAGTTCTTC
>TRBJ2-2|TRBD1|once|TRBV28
CASSGLGQGRNTGELFF
TGTGCCAGCAGTGGATTGGGACAGGGACGGAACACCGGGGAGCTGTTTTTT
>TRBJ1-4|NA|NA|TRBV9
CASSYRVANEKLFF
TGTGCCAGCAGCTACAGGGTTGCTAATGAAAAACTGTTTTTT
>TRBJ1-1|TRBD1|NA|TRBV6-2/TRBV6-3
CASSYSYRTGENTEAFF
TGTGCCAGCAGTTACTCCTACCGGACAGGGGAGAACACTGAAGCTTTCTTT
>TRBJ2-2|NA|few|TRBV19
CASSPIPGTSGELFF
TGTGCCAGTAGCCCCATTCCGGGTACTAGCGGGGAGCTGTTTTTT
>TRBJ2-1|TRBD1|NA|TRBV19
CASSANRDSYNEQFF
TGTGCCAGTAGTGCAAACCGGGACAGCTACAATGAGCAGTTCTTC
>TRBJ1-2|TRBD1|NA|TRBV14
CASSPGTAPQGYTF
TGTGCCAGCAGCCCCGGGACAGCTCCTCAGGGCTACACCTTC
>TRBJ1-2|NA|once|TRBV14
CASSREQNYGYTF
TGTGCCAGCAGCCGGGAGCAAAACTATGGCTACACCTTC
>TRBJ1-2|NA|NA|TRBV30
CAWSEAGDGYTF
TGTGCCTGGAGTGAGGCAGGGGATGGCTACACCTTC
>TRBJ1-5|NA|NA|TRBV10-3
CAISEREGSQPQHF
TGTGCCATCAGTGAAAGGGAGGGGTCACAGCCCCAGCATTTT
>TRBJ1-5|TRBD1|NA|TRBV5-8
CASSLFSGQGINQPQHF
TGTGCCAGCAGCTTGTTTTCGGGACAGGGGATTAATCAGCCCCAGCATTTT
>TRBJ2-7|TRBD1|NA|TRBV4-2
CASSQDRDSGLYEQYF
TGTGCCAGCAGCCAAGACCGGGACAGTGGACTCTACGAGCAGTACTTC
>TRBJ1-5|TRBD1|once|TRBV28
CASTEGGVDGFNQPQHF
TGTGCCAGCACTGAAGGGGGCGTTGACGGATTCAATCAGCCCCAGCATTTT
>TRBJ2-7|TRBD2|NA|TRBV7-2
CASSVRRTSGLYEQYF
TGTGCCAGCAGCGTAAGACGGACTAGCGGGTTGTACGAGCAGTACTTC
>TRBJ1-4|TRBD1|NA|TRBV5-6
CASSLDRGRLVEKLFF
TGTGCCAGCAGCTTGGACAGGGGGCGCCTGGTAGAAAAACTGTTTTTT
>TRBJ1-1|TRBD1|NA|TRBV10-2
CASRAGGRGEAFF
TGCGCCAGCAGGGCAGGGGGCAGGGGTGAAGCTTTCTTT
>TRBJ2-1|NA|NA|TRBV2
CASSGAFSAQFF
TGTGCCAGCAGTGGGGCCTTTTCAGCGCAGTTCTTC
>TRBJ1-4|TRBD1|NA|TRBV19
CASSIQGGLGEKLFF
TGTGCCAGTAGTATCCAGGGGGGCCTTGGTGAAAAACTGTTTTTT
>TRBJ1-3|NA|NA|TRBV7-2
CASRPQTGLYGNTIYF
TGTGCCAGCAGACCCCAGACAGGTTTATATGGAAACACCATATATTTT